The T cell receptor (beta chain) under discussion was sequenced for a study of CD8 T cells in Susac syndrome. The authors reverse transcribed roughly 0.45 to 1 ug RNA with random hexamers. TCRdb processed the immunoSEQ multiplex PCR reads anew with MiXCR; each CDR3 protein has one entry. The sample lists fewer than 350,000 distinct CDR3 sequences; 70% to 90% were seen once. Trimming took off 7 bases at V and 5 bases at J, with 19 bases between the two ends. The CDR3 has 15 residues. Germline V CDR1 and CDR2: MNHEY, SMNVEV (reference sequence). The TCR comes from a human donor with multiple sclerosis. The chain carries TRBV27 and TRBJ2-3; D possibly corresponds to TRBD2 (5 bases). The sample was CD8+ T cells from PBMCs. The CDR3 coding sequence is TGTGCCAGCACCATAGGAGGACCCCTTGGAGATACGCAGTATTTT. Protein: CASTIGGPLGDTQYF.